The 25 T cell receptor beta chains below all came from one sample that was sequenced in a study of cytomegalovirus exposure and HLA in healthy donors. In the PCR, 60 Vbeta and 13 Jbeta primers were used. Clones were read by immunoSEQ multiplex PCR, and TCRdb kept only the in-frame ones, dropping some. The sample includes under 200,000 clones, more than 60% of them seen just once. Sequenced material: PBMCs. All receptors derive from a female donor in good health and CMV-seronegative.

The V call is TRBV6-1, the J call TRBJ2-5; D gene unclear. The length of the CDR3 is 13 residues. V was clipped by 3 bases and J by 4 bases, with 9 bases between them. Germline V lookup: CDR1 MNHNS, CDR2 SASEGT. CDR3 loop: CASSEQTGETQYF. The DNA of the CDR3 is TGTGCCAGCAGTGAGCAAACCGGAGAGACCCAGTACTTC.

This rearrangement joins TRBV9 to TRBJ1-1, with 8 bases lining up with TRBD1. Germline CDR1 SGDLS, CDR2 YYNGEE. V lost 4 bases, J lost 2 bases, and 7 bases stayed unmatched. This CDR3 region has 15 residues. The DNA for the CDR3 is TGTGCCAGCAGCCGTCCCGGGACAGGTAACACTGAAGCTTTCTTT. Translated, it gives CASSRPGTGNTEAFF. Drawing the rest from reference TRBV9 and TRBJ1-1, the complete variable domain is DSGVTQTPKHLITATGQRVTLRCSPRSGDLSVYWYQQSLDQGLQFLIQYYNGEERAKGNILERFSAQQFPDLHSELNLSSLELGDSALYFCASSRPGTGNTEAFFGQGTRLTVV.

This rearrangement joins TRBV10-3 to TRBJ1-4, with unresolved D. V lost 3 bases to trimming and J lost 4 bases, with 9 bases between them. CDR1 and CDR2 (germline): ENHRY, SYGVKD. The CDR3 sequence is 14 residues long. DNA for the CDR3: TGTGCCATCAGTGAAGTTGGAGGTAATGAAAAACTGTTTTTT. It encodes CAISEVGGNEKLFF.

The chain employs TRBV6-4 and TRBJ2-3; possibly TRBD2 for D (5 bases). The CDR3 is 15 residues long. V lost 0 bases, J lost 1 base, and 8 bases lay in between. The germline gives CDR1 MRHNA, CDR2 SNTAGT. This chain's CDR3 is CASSDSMEGTDTQYF. For the CDR3, the DNA is TGTGCCAGCAGTGACTCAATGGAGGGCACAGATACGCAGTATTTT.

This chain uses TRBV14 with TRBJ1-1, with no clear D. The CDR3 sequence is 13 residues long. Germline-derived CDR1 and CDR2 are SGHDN and FVKESK. Trimming took off 0 bases at V and 3 bases at J, with 5 bases between the two ends. Written as DNA, the CDR3 is TGTGCCAGCAGCCAAGAGCAGTACACTGAAGCTTTCTTT. It yields the protein CASSQEQYTEAFF.

In this sample, this clone turned up a few times. The genes are TRBV5-8 and TRBJ1-1; no firm D call. V was trimmed by 0 bases and J by 3 bases, leaving 6 bases between them. CDR3 length: 13 residues. Germline V gene data show CDR1 as SGHTS and CDR2 as YDEGEE. The CDR3 coding sequence is TGTGCCAGCAGCTTGGGGGCCGACACTGAAGCTTTCTTT. Amino acid sequence: CASSLGADTEAFF.

The chain carries TRBV2 and TRBJ1-5, with 8 bases fitting TRBD1. Per germline, CDR1 SNHLY and CDR2 FYNNEI. This CDR3 contains 17 residues. Unmatched junction bases numbered 12, after V lost 2 bases and J lost 6 bases. CDR3 amino acids: CASSELAGGFVGQPQHF. The CDR3 coding sequence is TGTGCCAGCAGTGAATTGGCAGGGGGCTTTGTTGGTCAGCCCCAGCATTTT.

V is TRBV18 and J is TRBJ1-3, with 8 bases identical to TRBD1. The CDR3 length is 18 residues. Germline V gene sequence: CDR1 KGHSH, CDR2 LQKENI. J gave up 4 bases and V 1 base, and 12 bases lay outside the gene matches. The CDR3 nucleotides are TGTGCCAGCTCACCACGGTCAGGGGGCCAGGCAACCGGAAACACCATATATTTT. This encodes CASSPRSGGQATGNTIYF.

This clone was seen a handful of times. This rearrangement joins TRBV7-9 to TRBJ2-7, with a possible D match to TRBD2 (5 bases). Germline CDR1 reads SEHNR; CDR2 reads FQNEAQ (reference sequence). There are 11 residues in the CDR3. Trimming took off 6 bases at V and 5 bases at J, with 8 bases between the two ends. The CDR3 loop is CASSKADEQYF. The DNA for the CDR3 is TGTGCCAGCAGTAAAGCGGACGAGCAGTACTTC. Full variable domain (outside the CDR3, taken from reference TRBV7-9 and TRBJ2-7): DTGVSQNPRHKITKRGQNVTFRCDPISEHNRLYWYRQTLGQGPEFLTYFQNEAQLEKSRLLSDRFSAERPKGSFSTLEIQRTEQGDSAMYLCASSKADEQYFGPGTRLTVT.

This chain links TRBV28 with TRBJ2-5; TRBD2 aligns across 10 bases. CDR1 and CDR2 from the germline V gene are MDHEN and SYDVKM. The trim removed 2 bases at V and 4 bases at J, leaving 4 bases unmatched. The CDR3 runs to 15 residues. The CDR3, as DNA: TGTGCCAGCAGTTTAGGGCTAGCGGGAGTAGAGACCCAGTACTTC. It is translated as CASSLGLAGVETQYF.

The chain combines TRBV29-1 with TRBJ2-2, with TRBD1 identical over 7 bases. Germline CDR1 SQVTM, CDR2 ANQGSEA. V shed 6 bases and J 2 bases; nucleotides not matched to a gene: 12. The CDR3 sequence is 16 residues long. This CDR3 is CSVQDRVPDNTGELFF. The CDR3 DNA follows: TGCAGCGTACAAGACAGGGTACCGGATAACACCGGGGAGCTGTTTTTT.

V usage is TRBV5-1 and J usage is TRBJ1-6, with TRBD1 matching over 7 bases. CDR1 is SGHRS, CDR2 YFSETQ, per germline. This CDR3 is built from 15 residues. The trim removed 2 bases at V and 6 bases at J, leaving 5 bases unmatched. The CDR3 DNA reads TGCGCCAGCAGCTTTACGACAGGGTCTAATTCACCCCTCCACTTT. The encoded protein is CASSFTTGSNSPLHF.

J is TRBJ2-1 and V is TRBV7-2; D possibly corresponds to TRBD2 (5 bases). The V end lost 1 base, the J end lost 7 bases, and 14 bases lay between the germline ends. CDR3 size: 15 residues. From germline, CDR1 is SGHTA and CDR2 FQGNSA. The CDR3 is CASSLVGSSGNEQFF. Here the CDR3 DNA reads TGTGCCAGCAGCTTAGTGGGGAGCTCGGGGAATGAGCAGTTCTTC.

This clone was counted between two and nine times. The chain links TRBV10-1 to TRBJ1-5; 11 bases map to TRBD1. The CDR3 sequence is 17 residues long. V shed 4 bases and J 2 bases; nucleotides not matched to a gene: 7. CDR1 is WNHNN, CDR2 SYGVQD, per germline (reference sequence). The CDR3 DNA sequence: TGCGCCAGCAGTGGAGGGGACAGGGGGTCTTGCAATCAGCCCCAGCATTTT. Encoded protein: CASSGGDRGSCNQPQHF.

V gene TRBV28 combines with J gene TRBJ1-1; 7 nucleotides align to TRBD1. V dropped 3 bases and J dropped 0; count of bases not matched to a gene: 4. CDR1 and CDR2 from the germline V gene are MDHEN and SYDVKM. The CDR3 sequence is 15 residues long. CDR3 region: CASSFRGTMNTEAFF. DNA for the CDR3: TGTGCCAGCAGTTTCAGGGGGACCATGAACACTGAAGCTTTCTTT.

A single count supports this clone. The chain uses TRBV29-1 and TRBJ1-2, with D perhaps TRBD1 (5 bases). V lost 4 bases and J lost 0, with 18 bases in between. Germline loops: CDR1 SQVTM, CDR2 ANQGSEA. The CDR3 covers 16 residues. CDR3 bases: TGCAGCGTTGGGGCCCCTAACAGGATTTCTAACTATGGCTACACCTTC. Protein sequence: CSVGAPNRISNYGYTF. Together with reference TRBV29-1 and TRBJ1-2, the CDR3 gives the full variable domain: SAVISQKPSRDICQRGTSLTIQCQVDSQVTMMFWYRQQPGQSLTLIATANQGSEATYESGFVIDKFPISRPNLTFSTLTVSNMSPEDSSIYLCSVGAPNRISNYGYTFGSGTRLTVV.

The chain carries TRBV5-1 and TRBJ2-3, with D unclear. Between the trimmed V and J ends, which lost 0 bases and 2 bases, there was a span of 7 bases. Germline V lookup: CDR1 SGHRS, CDR2 YFSETQ. The CDR3 is 14 residues long. CDR3 region: CASSLVQVTDTQYF. CDR3 bases: TGCGCCAGCAGCTTGGTGCAGGTCACAGATACGCAGTATTTT. Supplemented by reference TRBV5-1 and TRBJ2-3, the full variable domain reads KAGVTQTPRYLIKTRGQQVTLSCSPISGHRSVSWYQQTPGQGLQFLFEYFSETQRNKGNFPGRFSGRQFSNSRSEMNVSTLELGDSALYLCASSLVQVTDTQYFGPGTRLTVL.

The rearrangement joins TRBV11-2 to TRBJ1-2; 7 nucleotides agree with TRBD1. With 3 bases clipped from V and 7 bases from J, the junction kept 2 bases outside the gene matches. Germline lookup yields CDR1 SGHAT and CDR2 FQNNGV. The CDR3 length is 12 residues. The CDR3 DNA sequence: TGTGCCAGCAGCTTGCAGGGGGGTGGCTACACCTTC. Residues: CASSLQGGGYTF.

V gene TRBV9 combines with J gene TRBJ1-6; D remains unclear. The ends were cut back, 1 base at V and 8 bases at J, with 10 bases in the middle. Germline V CDR1 and CDR2: SGDLS, YYNGEE. This CDR3 spans 14 amino acids. The CDR3 is CASSVSRNDSPLHF. The CDR3 region has the DNA TGTGCCAGCAGCGTAAGCAGGAATGATTCACCCCTCCACTTT. Combining the CDR3 with reference TRBV9 and TRBJ1-6 gives the whole variable domain DSGVTQTPKHLITATGQRVTLRCSPRSGDLSVYWYQQSLDQGLQFLIQYYNGEERAKGNILERFSAQQFPDLHSELNLSSLELGDSALYFCASSVSRNDSPLHFGNGTRLTVT.

The CDR3 region has the DNA TGTGCCAGCAGCCTACAGCGGGGGGAGGTCTACGAGCAGTACTTC. Its translation: CASSLQRGEVYEQYF. The chain joins TRBV7-2 to TRBJ2-7; 9 bases match TRBD2. The J segment lost 3 bases and the V segment lost 5 bases, leaving 8 bases of the junction unmatched. CDR1 and CDR2 from the germline V gene are SGHTA and FQGNSA. This CDR3 region has 15 residues. The entire variable domain, with the rest obtained from reference TRBV7-2 and TRBJ2-7, is as follows: GAGVSQSPSNKVTEKGKDVELRCDPISGHTALYWYRQSLGQGLEFLIYFQGNSAPDKSGLPSDRFSAERTGGSVSTLTIQRTQQEDSAVYLCASSLQRGEVYEQYFGPGTRLTVT.

CDR3 sequence: CASSLALPRVEPEAFF. In nucleotides, the CDR3 is TGCGCCAGCAGCTTGGCTCTTCCCAGGGTCGAACCTGAAGCTTTCTTT. The rearrangement joins TRBV5-1 to TRBJ1-1, with a tentative D call TRBD1 (5 bases). The germline gives CDR1 SGHRS, CDR2 YFSETQ. Between the trimmed V and J ends, which lost 0 bases and 6 bases, there was a span of 18 bases. CDR3 length: 16 residues.

This chain connects TRBV2 to TRBJ2-5; TRBD2 aligns across 7 bases. The assigned J gene may be wrong: the sequence end matches TRBJ2-7 better. CDR3 length: 13 amino acids. Germline V gives CDR1 SNHLY, CDR2 FYNNEI. The CDR3 sequence is CASSWEGHYEQYF. CDR3 sequence (DNA): TGTGCCAGCAGCTGGGAGGGTCACTACGAGCAGTACTTC.

On this clone: A junction end diverges from the germline sequence, so it may reflect a read error. This chain connects TRBV7-7 to TRBJ2-3; perhaps TRBD2 as D (5 bases). The germline CDR1 and CDR2 sequences are SSHAT and FNYEAQ (reference sequence). The CDR3 consists of 14 residues. The CDR3 loop is CASSPAALTDTQYF. Written as DNA, the CDR3 is TGTGCTAGCAGCCCAGCGGCCCTCACAGATACGCAGTATTTT.

This chain joins TRBV7-3 and TRBJ1-1; 8 bases fit TRBD1. The V gene end was trimmed by 0 bases and the J gene end by 4 bases; junction bases not matched to a gene: 7. CDR1 is SGHTA and CDR2 is FQGTGA in the germline V gene. This CDR3 comprises 16 residues. In nucleotides, the CDR3 is TGTGCCAGCAGCTTAACTACGGCAGGGGGCCGCACTGAAGCTTTCTTT. The encoded protein is CASSLTTAGGRTEAFF.

The count of this clone is one. The V call is TRBV6-6, the J call TRBJ2-1, with TRBD2 matching 10 bases. The CDR3 loop spans 15 amino acids. The germline V gene has CDR1 MNHNY and CDR2 SVGAGI (reference sequence). V was clipped by 5 bases and J by 7 bases; unmatched bases: 8. CDR3 residues: CASSGLAGAGNEQFF. CDR3 sequence (DNA): TGTGCCAGCAGTGGGCTAGCGGGAGCGGGGAATGAGCAGTTCTTC.